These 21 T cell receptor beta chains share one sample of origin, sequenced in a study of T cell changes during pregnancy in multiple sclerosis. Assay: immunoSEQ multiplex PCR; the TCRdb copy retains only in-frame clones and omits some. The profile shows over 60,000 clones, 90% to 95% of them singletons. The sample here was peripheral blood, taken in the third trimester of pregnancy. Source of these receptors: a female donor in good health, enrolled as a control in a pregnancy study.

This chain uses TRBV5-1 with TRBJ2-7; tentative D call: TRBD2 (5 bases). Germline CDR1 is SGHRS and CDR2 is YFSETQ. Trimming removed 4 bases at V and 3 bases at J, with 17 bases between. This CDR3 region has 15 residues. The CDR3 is CASSLWPSLGYEQYF. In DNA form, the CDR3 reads TGCGCCAGCAGCCTCTGGCCCTCACTAGGCTACGAGCAGTACTTC.

The CDR3 loop is CASSVAVSMNTEAFF. Here the CDR3 DNA reads TGTGCCAGCAGCGTAGCCGTCAGTATGAACACTGAAGCTTTCTTT. V and J are TRBV9 and TRBJ1-1; D is uncertain. CDR3 length: 15 amino acids. From germline, CDR1 is SGDLS and CDR2 YYNGEE. Trimming took off 0 bases at V and 0 bases at J, with 9 bases between the two ends.

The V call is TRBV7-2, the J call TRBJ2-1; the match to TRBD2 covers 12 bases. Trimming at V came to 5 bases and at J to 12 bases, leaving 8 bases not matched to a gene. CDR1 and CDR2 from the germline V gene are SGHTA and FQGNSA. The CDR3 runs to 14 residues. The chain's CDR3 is CASSVGLAGLGQFF. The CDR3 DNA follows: TGTGCCAGCAGCGTGGGACTAGCGGGCCTTGGGCAGTTCTTC.

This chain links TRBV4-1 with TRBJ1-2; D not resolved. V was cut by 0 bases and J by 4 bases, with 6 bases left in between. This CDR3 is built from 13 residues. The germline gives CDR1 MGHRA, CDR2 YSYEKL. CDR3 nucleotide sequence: TGCGCCAGCAGCCAAGATCAGGTCTATGGCTACACCTTC. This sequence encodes CASSQDQVYGYTF.

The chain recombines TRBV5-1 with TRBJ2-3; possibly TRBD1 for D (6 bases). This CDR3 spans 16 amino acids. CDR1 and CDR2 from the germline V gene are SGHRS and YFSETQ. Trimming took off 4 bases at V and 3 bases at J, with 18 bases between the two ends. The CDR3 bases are TGCGCCAGCAGCGTCGACAGGCCCCCAAGTACAGATACGCAGTATTTT. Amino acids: CASSVDRPPSTDTQYF.

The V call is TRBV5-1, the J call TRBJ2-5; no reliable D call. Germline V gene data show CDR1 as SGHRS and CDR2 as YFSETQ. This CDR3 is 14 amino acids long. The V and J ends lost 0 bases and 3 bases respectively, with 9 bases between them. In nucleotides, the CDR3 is TGCGCCAGCAGCTTGGCCTCAGGAAAAGAGACCCAGTACTTC. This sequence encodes CASSLASGKETQYF.

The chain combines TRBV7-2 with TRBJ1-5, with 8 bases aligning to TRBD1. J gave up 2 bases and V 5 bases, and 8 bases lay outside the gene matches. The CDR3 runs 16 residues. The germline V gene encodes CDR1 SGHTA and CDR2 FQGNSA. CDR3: CASSPQGASGNQPQHF. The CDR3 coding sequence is TGTGCCAGCAGCCCTCAGGGGGCGTCAGGCAATCAGCCCCAGCATTTT. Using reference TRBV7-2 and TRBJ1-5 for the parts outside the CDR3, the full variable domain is GAGVSQSPSNKVTEKGKDVELRCDPISGHTALYWYRQSLGQGLEFLIYFQGNSAPDKSGLPSDRFSAERTGGSVSTLTIQRTQQEDSAVYLCASSPQGASGNQPQHFGDGTRLSIL.

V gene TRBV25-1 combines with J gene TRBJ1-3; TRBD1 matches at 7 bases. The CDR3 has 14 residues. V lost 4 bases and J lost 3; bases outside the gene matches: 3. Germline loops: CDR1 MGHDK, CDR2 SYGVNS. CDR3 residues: CASSGTGGGNTIYF. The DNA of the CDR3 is TGTGCCAGCAGTGGGACAGGAGGTGGAAACACCATATATTTT.

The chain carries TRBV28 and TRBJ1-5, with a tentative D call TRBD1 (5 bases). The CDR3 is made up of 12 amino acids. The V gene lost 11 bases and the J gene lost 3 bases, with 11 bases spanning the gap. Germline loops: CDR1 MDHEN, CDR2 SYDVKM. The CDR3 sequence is CAGAGVNQPQHF. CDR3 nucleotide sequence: TGTGCCGGGGCGGGAGTCAATCAGCCCCAGCATTTT.

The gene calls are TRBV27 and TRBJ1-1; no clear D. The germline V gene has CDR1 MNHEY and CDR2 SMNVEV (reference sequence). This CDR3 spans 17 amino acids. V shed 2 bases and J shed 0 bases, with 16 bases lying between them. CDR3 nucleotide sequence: TGTGCCAGCAGTTTAAGGAGTTTGGAGTGGCTGAACACTGAAGCTTTCTTT. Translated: CASSLRSLEWLNTEAFF.

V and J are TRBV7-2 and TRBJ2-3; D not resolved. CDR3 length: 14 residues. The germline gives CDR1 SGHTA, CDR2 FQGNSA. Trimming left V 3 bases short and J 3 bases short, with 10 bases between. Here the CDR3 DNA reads TGTGCCAGCAGCTTCACCCAAGCTACAGATACGCAGTATTTT. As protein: CASSFTQATDTQYF.

DNA of the CDR3: TGTGCCAGCGGGTTTTCAGGGGGCCTTACTGGAAACACCATATATTTT. This translates into CASGFSGGLTGNTIYF. The V and J genes are TRBV28 and TRBJ1-3; 8 positions agree with TRBD1. The trim removed 8 bases at V and 2 bases at J, leaving 11 bases unmatched. The CDR3 loop spans 16 amino acids. Per germline, CDR1 MDHEN and CDR2 SYDVKM.

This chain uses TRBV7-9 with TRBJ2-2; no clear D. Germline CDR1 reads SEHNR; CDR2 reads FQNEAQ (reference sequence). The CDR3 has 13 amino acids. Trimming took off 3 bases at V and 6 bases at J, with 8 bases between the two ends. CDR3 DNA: TGTGCCAGCAGCTTTCCCTCGGCCGGGGAGCTGTTTTTT. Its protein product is CASSFPSAGELFF.

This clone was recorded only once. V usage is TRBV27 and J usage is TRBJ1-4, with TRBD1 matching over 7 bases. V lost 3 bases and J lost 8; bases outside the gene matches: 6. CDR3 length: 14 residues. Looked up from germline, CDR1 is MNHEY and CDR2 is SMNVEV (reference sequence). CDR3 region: CASSFRQGGEKLFF. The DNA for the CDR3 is TGTGCCAGCAGTTTCAGGCAGGGGGGCGAAAAACTGTTTTTT. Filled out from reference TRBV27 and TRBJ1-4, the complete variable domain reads EAQVTQNPRYLITVTGKKLTVTCSQNMNHEYMSWYRQDPGLGLRQIYYSMNVEVTDKGDVPEGYKVSRKEKRNFPLILESPSPNQTSLYFCASSFRQGGEKLFFGSGTQLSVL.

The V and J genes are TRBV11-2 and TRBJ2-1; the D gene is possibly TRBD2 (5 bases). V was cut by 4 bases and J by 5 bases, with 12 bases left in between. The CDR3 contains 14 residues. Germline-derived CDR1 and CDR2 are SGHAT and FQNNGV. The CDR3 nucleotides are TGTGCCAGCAGCTCCCTCGGGATCCACAATGAGCAGTTCTTC. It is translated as CASSSLGIHNEQFF.

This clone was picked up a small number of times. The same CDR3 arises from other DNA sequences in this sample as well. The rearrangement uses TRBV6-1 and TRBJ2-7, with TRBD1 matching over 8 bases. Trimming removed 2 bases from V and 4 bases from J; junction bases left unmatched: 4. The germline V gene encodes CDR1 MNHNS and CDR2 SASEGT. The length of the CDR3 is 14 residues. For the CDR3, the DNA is TGTGCCAGCAGTGAACGTACAGGGGGATACGAGCAGTACTTC. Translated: CASSERTGGYEQYF.

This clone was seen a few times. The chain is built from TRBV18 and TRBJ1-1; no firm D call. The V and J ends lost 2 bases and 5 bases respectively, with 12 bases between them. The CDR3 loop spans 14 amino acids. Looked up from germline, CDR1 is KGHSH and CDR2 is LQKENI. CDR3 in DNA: TGTGCCAGCTCACCAGGTGTTCGCGGTACTGAAGCTTTCTTT. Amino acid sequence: CASSPGVRGTEAFF.

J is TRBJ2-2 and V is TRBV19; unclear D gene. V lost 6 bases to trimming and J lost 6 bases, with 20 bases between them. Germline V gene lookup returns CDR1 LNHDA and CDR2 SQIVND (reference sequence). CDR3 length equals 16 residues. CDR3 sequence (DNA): TGTGCCAGTAGCCTACGCTACCCTCCCCAGGCCGGGGAGCTGTTTTTT. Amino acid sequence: CASSLRYPPQAGELFF.

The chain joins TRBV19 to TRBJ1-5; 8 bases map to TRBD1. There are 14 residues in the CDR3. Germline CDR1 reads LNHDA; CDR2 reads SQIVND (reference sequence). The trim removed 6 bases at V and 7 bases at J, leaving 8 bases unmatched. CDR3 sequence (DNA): TGTGCCAGTAGCCGAGGACAGGGCCGCCAGCCCCAGCATTTT. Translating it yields CASSRGQGRQPQHF.

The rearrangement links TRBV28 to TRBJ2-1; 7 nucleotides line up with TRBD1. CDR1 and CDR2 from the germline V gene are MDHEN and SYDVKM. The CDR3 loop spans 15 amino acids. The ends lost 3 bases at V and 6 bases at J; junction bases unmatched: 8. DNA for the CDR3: TGTGCCAGCAGTTTCCCAGGGGGTTATAGCAATGAGCAGTTCTTC. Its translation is CASSFPGGYSNEQFF.

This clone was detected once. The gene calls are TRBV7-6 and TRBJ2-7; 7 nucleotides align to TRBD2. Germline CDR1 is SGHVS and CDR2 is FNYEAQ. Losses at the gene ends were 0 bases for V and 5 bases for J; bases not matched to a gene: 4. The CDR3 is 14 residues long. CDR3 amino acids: CASSLAGGFDEQYF. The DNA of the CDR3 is TGTGCCAGCAGCTTAGCGGGGGGGTTCGACGAGCAGTACTTC.